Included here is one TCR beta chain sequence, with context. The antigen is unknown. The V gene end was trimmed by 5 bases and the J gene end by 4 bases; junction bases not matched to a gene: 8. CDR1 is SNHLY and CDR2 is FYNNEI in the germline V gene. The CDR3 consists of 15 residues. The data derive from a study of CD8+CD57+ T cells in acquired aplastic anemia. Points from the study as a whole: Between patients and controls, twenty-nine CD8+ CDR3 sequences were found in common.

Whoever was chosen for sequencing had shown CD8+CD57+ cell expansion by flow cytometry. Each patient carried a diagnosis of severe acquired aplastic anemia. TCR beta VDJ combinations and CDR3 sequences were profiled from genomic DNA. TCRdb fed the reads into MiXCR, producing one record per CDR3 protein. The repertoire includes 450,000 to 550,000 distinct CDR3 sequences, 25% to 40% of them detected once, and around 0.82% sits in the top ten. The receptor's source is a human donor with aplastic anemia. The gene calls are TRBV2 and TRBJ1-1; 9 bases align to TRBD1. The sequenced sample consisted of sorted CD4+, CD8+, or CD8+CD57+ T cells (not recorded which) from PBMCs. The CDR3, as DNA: TGTGCCAGCAGTTCCCTGGACAGGGGCGGCACTGAAGCTTTCTTT. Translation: CASSSLDRGGTEAFF.